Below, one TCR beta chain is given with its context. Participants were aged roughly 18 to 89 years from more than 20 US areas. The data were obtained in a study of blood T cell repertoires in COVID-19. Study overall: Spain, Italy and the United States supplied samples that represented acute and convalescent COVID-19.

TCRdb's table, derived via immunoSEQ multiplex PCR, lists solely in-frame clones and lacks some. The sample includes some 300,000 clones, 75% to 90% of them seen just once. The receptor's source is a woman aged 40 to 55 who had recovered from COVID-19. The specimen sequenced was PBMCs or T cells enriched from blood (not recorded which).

The CDR3 coding sequence is TGTGCCAGCAGGCCGACAGGGAGAAATGAAAAACTGTTTTTT. It codes for CASRPTGRNEKLFF. The chain is built from TRBV27 and TRBJ1-4; 7 bases match TRBD1. The junction had 6 bases not matched to a gene; V was cut back by 6 bases and J by 5 bases. Germline V CDR1 and CDR2: MNHEY, SMNVEV (reference sequence). The CDR3 covers 14 residues.